This passage covers 22 T cell receptor beta chains from one sample sequenced in a study of cytomegalovirus exposure and HLA in healthy donors. The PCR had 60 Vbeta and 13 Jbeta primers. Data came from immunoSEQ multiplex PCR; TCRdb stores just in-frame clones and leaves some out. This sample's table reports 96,000 or so clones. What was sequenced was PBMCs. Receptors were obtained from a girl under 18 in good health and CMV-seropositive.

The chain carries TRBV6-5 and TRBJ2-7, with 7 bases lining up with TRBD1. Germline lookup yields CDR1 MNHEY and CDR2 SVGAGI. This CDR3 contains 15 residues. The J segment lost 4 bases and the V segment lost 6 bases, leaving 12 bases of the junction unmatched. CDR3 loop: CASSLQGQSVYEQYF. The CDR3 region has the DNA TGTGCCAGCAGCCTACAGGGACAGTCAGTTTACGAGCAGTACTTC.

The V gene is TRBV4-1, the J gene TRBJ2-3; 11 bases match TRBD2. Trimming removed 1 base from V and 5 bases from J; junction bases left unmatched: 5. The CDR3 has 16 amino acids. The V gene's germline CDR1 is MGHRA and CDR2 YSYEKL. CDR3 nucleotide sequence: TGCGCCAGCAGCCAAGGTTCAGGACTAGCGGGAGATACGCAGTATTTT. Its protein is CASSQGSGLAGDTQYF.

This chain uses TRBV4-3 with TRBJ1-2, with 9 bases identical to TRBD1. Germline V gives CDR1 LGHNA, CDR2 YSLEER. The CDR3 has 15 amino acids. The J segment lost 5 bases and the V segment lost 3 bases, leaving 7 bases of the junction unmatched. CDR3 residues: CASSHPGQGLYGYTF. CDR3 nucleotides: TGCGCCAGCAGCCACCCGGGACAGGGTTTGTATGGCTACACCTTC.

With regard to this clone: At one of its ends the junction is not consistent with the germline gene, which may arise from a read error. This chain joins TRBV30 and TRBJ1-1; D unresolved. The germline V gene has CDR1 GTSNPN and CDR2 SVGIG (reference sequence). CDR3 length equals 12 residues. In DNA form, the CDR3 reads TGTGCCTGGAGACGGGTGAACACTGAAGATTTCTTT. Encoded protein: CAWRRVNTEDFF.

The chain joins TRBV19 to TRBJ1-1; 8 bases align to TRBD1. The V segment lost 10 bases and the J segment 6 bases; nucleotides outside the gene matches: 7. Germline assignment: CDR1 LNHDA and CDR2 SQIVND (reference sequence). This CDR3 is 12 amino acids long. The CDR3 here is CATQGAKAEAFF. CDR3 DNA sequence: TGTGCCACCCAGGGGGCAAAGGCTGAAGCTTTCTTT.

The chain is built from TRBV4-2 and TRBJ2-7; 9 bases line up with TRBD1. V trimming: 1 base; J trimming: 2 bases; junction bases outside the gene matches: 3. Germline CDR1 reads LGHNA; CDR2 reads YNFKEQ. This CDR3 is 15 amino acids long. The CDR3 nucleotides are TGTGCCAGCAGCCAAGGGACAGGGGCCCCCTACGAGCAGTACGTC. Amino acids: CASSQGTGAPYEQYV.

The chain uses TRBV6-5 and TRBJ1-1; possibly TRBD1 for D (6 bases). This CDR3 region has 14 residues. CDR1 and CDR2 from the germline V gene are MNHEY and SVGAGI. V was trimmed by 2 bases and J by 5 bases, leaving 12 bases between them. In nucleotides, the CDR3 is TGTGCCAGCAGTTACCGGGGGGCTCGGACTGAAGCTTTCTTT. This gives the protein CASSYRGARTEAFF.

The chain couples TRBV29-1 to TRBJ2-7; weak D call: TRBD2 (6 bases). CDR3 length equals 15 residues. In germline, CDR1 is SQVTM, CDR2 ANQGSEA. Trimming shortened V by 6 bases and J by 5 bases, and 23 bases separated the two germline ends. This CDR3 reads CSVDPAGRGANEQYF. The CDR3 DNA follows: TGCAGCGTCGACCCTGCAGGGCGGGGTGCCAACGAGCAGTACTTC.

This rearrangement joins TRBV19 to TRBJ1-3; D is ambiguous. Trimming left V 2 bases short and J 0 bases short, with 5 bases between. The CDR3 length is 14 residues. In germline, CDR1 is LNHDA, CDR2 SQIVND (reference sequence). This CDR3 reads CASSISDSGNTIYF. DNA for the CDR3: TGTGCCAGTAGTATATCAGACTCTGGAAACACCATATATTTT.

J is TRBJ1-2 and V is TRBV19; 8 nucleotides agree with TRBD1. The trim removed 4 bases at V and 7 bases at J, leaving 8 bases unmatched. Germline CDR1 and CDR2: LNHDA and SQIVND (reference sequence). The CDR3 length is 14 residues. CDR3 region: CASSTTTGVSGYTF. CDR3 DNA: TGTGCCAGTAGTACCACGACAGGGGTGAGTGGCTACACCTTC. Using reference TRBV19 and TRBJ1-2 for the parts outside the CDR3, the full variable domain is DGGITQSPKYLFRKEGQNVTLSCEQNLNHDAMYWYRQDPGQGLRLIYYSQIVNDFQKGDIAEGYSVSREKKESFPLTVTSAQKNPTAFYLCASSTTTGVSGYTFGSGTRLTVV.

The chain has TRBV19 and TRBJ1-2; D possibly corresponds to TRBD1 (5 bases). Germline CDR1 reads LNHDA; CDR2 reads SQIVND (reference sequence). CDR3 length equals 14 residues. Trimming pared 3 bases from V and 0 bases from J, leaving 8 bases between. CDR3 coding DNA: TGTGCCAGTAGTATCGGGGGTGCTAACTATGGCTACACCTTC. Translated: CASSIGGANYGYTF. The full variable domain, rest sourced from reference TRBV19 and TRBJ1-2, is DGGITQSPKYLFRKEGQNVTLSCEQNLNHDAMYWYRQDPGQGLRLIYYSQIVNDFQKGDIAEGYSVSREKKESFPLTVTSAQKNPTAFYLCASSIGGANYGYTFGSGTRLTVV.

V is TRBV7-2 and J is TRBJ1-1; D unclear. Trimming pared 0 bases from V and 4 bases from J, leaving 24 bases between. Germline V gives CDR1 SGHTA, CDR2 FQGNSA. The CDR3 sequence is 19 residues long. The CDR3 here is CASSLAPPGRLQFPTEAFF. Here the CDR3 DNA reads TGTGCCAGCAGCTTAGCGCCGCCGGGCAGACTACAATTTCCCACTGAAGCTTTCTTT.

This chain uses TRBV11-2 with TRBJ1-6; 7 bases fit TRBD1. The CDR3 spans 13 residues. CDR1 is SGHAT and CDR2 is FQNNGV in the germline V gene. Trimming took 0 bases from V and 14 from J; bases not matched to a gene: 4. CDR3 protein: CASSLDRGQALHF. Here the CDR3 DNA reads TGTGCCAGCAGCTTAGATCGAGGACAGGCCCTCCACTTT.

The chain couples TRBV4-2 to TRBJ1-1; TRBD1 might be the D (5 bases). Germline V gene data show CDR1 as LGHNA and CDR2 as YNFKEQ. The ends were cut back, 7 bases at V and 4 bases at J, with 10 bases in the middle. There are 12 residues in the CDR3. This CDR3 is CASTGVRTEAFF. CDR3 sequence (DNA): TGTGCCAGCACGGGGGTGCGCACTGAAGCTTTCTTT.

This chain uses TRBV5-1 with TRBJ2-2, with D tentatively TRBD1 (6 bases). Trimming removed 1 base from V and 0 bases from J, with 7 bases in between. Germline CDR1 SGHRS, CDR2 YFSETQ. The CDR3 runs 15 residues. CDR3 region: CASSLPGANTGELFF. The DNA of the CDR3 is TGCGCCAGCAGCTTGCCAGGGGCGAACACCGGGGAGCTGTTTTTT.

The CDR3 coding sequence is TGTGCCAGCAGCCCCCGAACCGGGACAGGGGAAAATACGCAGTATTTT. Amino acid sequence: CASSPRTGTGENTQYF. The chain couples TRBV9 to TRBJ2-3; 10 nucleotides match TRBD1. The CDR3 spans 16 residues. The J segment lost 7 bases and the V segment lost 4 bases, leaving 12 bases of the junction unmatched. Per the germline V gene, CDR1 is SGDLS and CDR2 is YYNGEE.

The chain links TRBV28 to TRBJ2-3; possible D gene TRBD2, 5 bases. The CDR3 covers 10 residues. Germline CDR1 is MDHEN and CDR2 is SYDVKM. V gave up 6 bases and J gave up 15 bases, with 13 bases separating them. CDR3 DNA: TGTGCCAGCAGCGGGGTACATTGCTATTTT. Encoded protein: CASSGVHCYF. The full variable domain, rest sourced from reference TRBV28 and TRBJ2-3, is DVKVTQSSRYLVKRTGEKVFLECVQDMDHENMFWYRQDPGLGLRLIYFSYDVKMKEKGDIPEGYSVSREKKERFSLILESASTNQTSMYLCASSGVHCYFGPGTRLTVL.

The V and J genes are TRBV6-1 and TRBJ2-1, with D possibly matching TRBD2 (7 bases). V gave up 7 bases and J gave up 7 bases, with 20 bases separating them. Germline V gene sequence: CDR1 MNHNS, CDR2 SASEGT. This CDR3 spans 15 amino acids. CDR3 coding DNA: TGTGCCAGCACTCAATGGGGGGGCGCCCGGAATGAGCAGTTCTTC. Translated: CASTQWGGARNEQFF.

This chain connects TRBV27 to TRBJ2-7; D not certain. Germline values: CDR1 MNHEY, CDR2 SMNVEV (reference sequence). This CDR3 is built from 13 residues. V gave up 5 bases and J gave up 1 base, with 9 bases separating them. As DNA, the CDR3 is TGTGCCAGCAGTCTCGCCAGTTCCTACGAGCAGTACTTC. Its protein is CASSLASSYEQYF.

The rearrangement links TRBV6-6 to TRBJ1-1; no clear D. The CDR3 is 13 residues long. Germline V gene lookup returns CDR1 MNHNY and CDR2 SVGAGI (reference sequence). The germline V and J ends were trimmed by 4 bases and 4 bases, with 10 bases remaining between them. DNA for the CDR3: TGTGCCAGCAGTTGGCAGGAATCCACTGAAGCTTTCTTT. This translates into CASSWQESTEAFF.

The chain is built from TRBV19 and TRBJ2-7; 10 bases align to TRBD1. Unmatched junction bases numbered 8, after V lost 6 bases and J lost 3 bases. CDR1 and CDR2 (germline): LNHDA, SQIVND (reference sequence). CDR3 length: 15 residues. DNA for the CDR3: TGTGCCAGTAGCTCGGGACAGGGGCTAATCTACGAGCAGTACTTC. It codes for CASSSGQGLIYEQYF.

V usage is TRBV7-2 and J usage is TRBJ1-2, with D hard to call. The V and J ends lost 2 bases and 11 bases respectively, with 12 bases between them. This CDR3 spans 12 amino acids. The germline CDR1 and CDR2 sequences are SGHTA and FQGNSA. CDR3 bases: TGTGCCAGCAGCTTATTGACAACTTCGTACACCTTC. Translating gives CASSLLTTSYTF.